This TCR beta chain was retrieved from a study of cytomegalovirus exposure and HLA in healthy donors (dated 2017 in TCRdb). Study-wide context: An earlier analysis of 587 of the donors reported 276 Gb of sequence data and roughly 120 million unique TCR beta sequences obtained from around 170 million T cells. Class I and class II HLA loci were covered by the typing at four-digit resolution. Donor age, sex, ethnicity and CMV serostatus were compiled alongside the repertoire data. Of the 398 genotyped donors, about 84% fell in the genetic ancestry cluster associated with self-reported Caucasian donors. A handful of DR-DQ haplotypes were handled as single units for association and clustering because linkage in the cohort was strong. Rather than using new phenotypic data, the later analysis identified candidate immune exposures from TCR beta sequences and from how often those sequences occurred across donors. High-throughput TCR immunosequencing, statistical association of individual TCRs with disease status, and machine learning were combined to predict cytomegalovirus infection status. All discovery cohort repertoires had been generated using a single sequencing platform. A later genetic analysis took genome-wide SNP genotypes for 398 of the 666 donors and used that subset as a discovery cohort. The study was designed to test whether signatures of past pathogen exposure could be identified by cataloging public T cell receptors. Across under 500 genotyped donors of the cohort, an average of approximately 240,000 unique TCR beta nucleotide sequences per donor were sequenced, and 15% to 20% of those sequences were non-productive. Typing coverage varied by locus: about 629-630 donors for A, B, C, DRB1 and DQB1; approximately 560 for DQA1; around 570 for DPA1; roughly 450 for DPB1. Along with the approximately 650-subject first cohort, a separate validation cohort of approximately 110 different subjects was used. About 310 gigabases of sequencing data and 70 million to 85 million unique TCR sequences were included in an early release covering 550 to 650 HLA-typed donors. The study used immunosequencing to profile the T cell repertoires of 666 subjects and linked those repertoires to cytomegalovirus serostatus. To decide whether each TCR beta V gene segment behaved as functional or pseudogenic, an earlier analysis of 587 of the donors relied on high-throughput TCR beta sequencing. To study patterns of TCR occurrence, a later analysis re-analyzed previously published TCR beta repertoires from more than 550 donors and added high-resolution HLA genotyping. What the authors observed across the whole study: Because the 87-base-pair reads could not distinguish some IMGT-functional V segments, including TRBV6-2 and TRBV6-3, those segments were excluded. In this cohort, only TCR beta chains were sequenced, and detectable features were limited by the absence of alpha or paired-chain data. Compared with equally common non-associated chains, HLA-associated TCR beta chains in a later analysis were more clonally expanded and had lower generation probabilities. Specific HLA alleles were associated with over 15,000 TCR beta sequences at a false discovery rate of 0.05 in a later analysis. It was suggested by the authors that the approach could potentially be generalized to other disease states and immunological phenotypes. Most TCR sequences were seen in very few donors, while some public TCRs were found in many individuals. The classifier was reported to diagnose cytomegalovirus status with high specificity and sensitivity in both the original cohort and the validation cohort. Sequencing depth was assumed to be roughly uniform across donors in the presence/absence analyses, though that assumption may not hold. Assigning TCR associations to individual alleles was difficult when HLA alleles, especially DR and DQ, strongly co-occurred. A cluster of highly shared sequence variants was judged likely to represent a technical artifact of the sequencing pipeline. Roughly 15 rarely observed V segments, including chromosome 9 orphons, were excluded from the earlier analysis of several hundred of the donors because counts were too low. A further reported finding was that TCR beta sequences accurately predicted the HLA-A and HLA-B alleles for most subjects in the first cohort. For the cohort, immune exposure information was limited to CMV serostatus. The study listed 170 or so TCR beta chains as associated with cytomegalovirus. Because some donors lacked HLA typing at each locus, the association tests relied only on the typed subset. A later analysis reported that several top co-occurrence clusters appeared linked to parvovirus B19, influenza, CMV and Epstein-Barr virus. According to a later genetic analysis, donors in an Asian-associated ancestry cluster had fewer N-insertions in productive TCRs than the approximately 690-donor mean. Linkage disequilibrium might explain the correlated functional status among segregating V segments, but an unknown experimental factor could not be ruled out. In vitro tests confirmed that a few of the cytomegalovirus-associated TCR beta chains recognize cytomegalovirus antigens. According to a later analysis, TCR association rates differed among HLA loci, with DRB1 alleles showing the most associated TCRs and HLA-C alleles showing the fewest. An earlier analysis of 450 to 750 of the donors showed that most TCR beta V segments appeared in productive rearrangements either about 87% or about 30% of the time, which broadly matched IMGT annotations. An association between a missense DCLRE1C variant and V-gene and J-gene trimming of TCR beta chains was found in a later genetic analysis and replicated in an independent cohort. In a later analysis, most CMV-associated TCR beta chains were found to appear HLA-restricted, with HLA associations seemingly driven largely by CMV exposure.

As regards this clone: Its specific antigen is unknown. Mismatch with germline at one junction end may stem from a read error.

Taken from cysteine to phenylalanine, the CDR3 has 15 residues. Here the CDR3 DNA is all that survives: 45 bases in frame from base 1. Taken from the germline V gene, the CDR1 and CDR2 loops are MNHEY and SVGAGI. In total, more than 500 healthy bone marrow donors made up the cohort. At the time of sampling, every cohort member was nominally healthy, though immune exposures that went unrecorded were likely present. The donor tested CMV seronegative, placing the donor among the 350 to 400 seronegative members of the cohort. Every donor gave a peripheral blood sample, and the peripheral blood mononuclear cells from that sample were used for TCR beta sequencing. Genomic DNA was extracted from the blood cell samples with the Qiagen DNeasy Blood Extraction Kit. Library method: the immunoSEQ multiplex PCR assay. A mixture of 60 forward primers for TCR Vbeta segments and 13 reverse primers for TCR Jbeta segments was used in the multiplex PCR. The CDR3 region of rearranged TCR beta genes was amplified from genomic DNA by a multiplex PCR assay. The Illumina HiSeq System was used to sequence the amplified TCR beta libraries as 87-base-pair reads. The paper's data handling went like this. In a later analysis, approximately 74 million unique TCR beta chains were counted across the 500 to 700 repertoires, and around 11 million of these chains were shared by at least two donors. Raw reads were error-corrected and collapsed into unique sequences by a nearest-neighbor algorithm in which closely related sequences were merged to remove PCR and sequencing errors. CDR3 sequences were aligned to IMGT reference sequences to assign V, D and J gene segments. Each retained sequence needed at least a six-nucleotide match to both a V gene segment and a J gene segment. A rearrangement counted as productive if the CDR3 had no stop codons and remained in frame with V and J, and every other rearrangement counted as non-productive. Following IMGT convention, CDR3 was defined as the stretch from the second conserved V-encoded cysteine to the conserved J-encoded phenylalanine. In an earlier analysis of around 540 of the donors, sequences lacking an unambiguous match to a single V gene segment were excluded. An earlier analysis of a few hundred of the donors called V segments functional above 56.7% productive rearrangements and segregating when the between-donor standard deviation exceeded 5%. A statistical classification framework was built to diagnose cytomegalovirus status from the catalog of TCR beta chain sequences. A later analysis assigned V and J genes by comparing TCR nucleotide sequences with IMGT/GENE-DB human TR gene sequences. The TCRdist pipeline was used in a later analysis to assign CDR3 sequences and most-parsimonious VDJ recombination scenarios. In a later analysis, each TCR beta chain was defined by its CDR3 amino acid sequence together with its V-gene family, and reads lacking a unique V-gene family were excluded. A later analysis removed over 500 highly shared, low-generation-probability nucleotide sequences to deal with suspected cross-contamination and a sequencing artifact. A later analysis calculated a clonal expansion index for each public chain from normalized within-repertoire ranks of inferred template counts. In a later analysis, generation probabilities were computed using a VDJ recombination model fitted to out-of-frame rearrangements, and the results were checked against IGoR. A later analysis scored TCR-TCR, TCR-HLA and TCR-CMV co-occurrence with hypergeometric tests, applying a repertoire-size bias correction to TCR pairs. A later analysis estimated false discovery rates by permuting HLA or CMV assignments 20 times. A later analysis grouped co-occurring TCRs with DBSCAN, adding TCRdist sequence similarity when clustering within HLA-allele-positive subsets. Co-occurrence clustering excluded repertoires with fewer than 30,000 or more than 120,000 public chains, plus five with anomalous nucleotide sharing. In TCRdb, the immuneACCESS table is reduced to in-frame sequences with V and J assigned. These tables do not hold every clone; where another copy was compared, an unresolved V gene accounts for under half, and the others remain unexplained. Clone size and the V and J calls come from that table; the DNA yielded D and trimming. The record for this sample contains some 200,000 clones. Of the sample, 0.65% to 0.75% is held by the ten largest clones.

Material for sequencing was PBMCs. This receptor was taken from a boy between 10 and 17 years old in good health and CMV-seronegative. The sequence links TRBV6-5 to TRBJ1-2, with 7 bases matching TRBD1. CDR3 reads: CASSYSTPGGYGYTF. DNA sequence: TGTGCCAGCAGCTACTCCACTCCAGGGGGGTATGGCTACACCTTC.